This entry concerns a single TCR beta chain. The antigen is unknown. Trimming took 10 bases from V and 10 from J, leaving 26 bases between them. The germline V gene encodes CDR1 ENHRY and CDR2 SYGVKD. CDR3 length: 15 amino acids. This sample stems from a study of vaccination and CD4 T cells after COVID-19. CD4+ T cells that had been cultured provided DNA sequenced with the Oncomine TCR Beta short-read assay. In this case, cultured CD4+ T cells provided the extracted genomic DNA. From the PCR reads, TCRdb called clonotypes with MiXCR, one entry per CDR3 protein. The data show around 19,000 distinct CDR3 sequences, roughly 50% seen once. Treatment given: roughly nine-day PBMC culture with coronavirus spike peptide pools or control peptides (ViraFEST assay).

The sequence came from a human donor who had recovered from COVID-19. The gene calls are TRBV10-3 and TRBJ2-1; D remains ambiguous. The sequencing input was CD4+ T cells from blood, cultured in vitro. CDR3 sequence (DNA): TGTGCCACATCAACGGGTTCCGGCCGGTCGGTAGAGCAGTTCTTC. It yields the protein CATSTGSGRSVEQFF.